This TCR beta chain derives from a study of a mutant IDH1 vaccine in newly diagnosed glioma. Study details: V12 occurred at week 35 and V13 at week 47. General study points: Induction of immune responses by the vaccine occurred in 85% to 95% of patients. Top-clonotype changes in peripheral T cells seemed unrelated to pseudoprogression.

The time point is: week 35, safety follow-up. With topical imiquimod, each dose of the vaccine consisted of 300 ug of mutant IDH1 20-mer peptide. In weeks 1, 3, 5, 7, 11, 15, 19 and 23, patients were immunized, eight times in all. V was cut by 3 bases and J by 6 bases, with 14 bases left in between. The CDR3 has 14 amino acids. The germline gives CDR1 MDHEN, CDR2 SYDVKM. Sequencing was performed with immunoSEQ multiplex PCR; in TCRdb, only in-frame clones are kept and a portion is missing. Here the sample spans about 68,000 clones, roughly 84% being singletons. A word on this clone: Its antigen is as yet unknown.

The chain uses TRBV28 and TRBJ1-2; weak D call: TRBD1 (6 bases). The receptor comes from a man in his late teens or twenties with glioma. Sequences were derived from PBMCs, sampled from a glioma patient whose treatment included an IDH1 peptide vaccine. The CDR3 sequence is CASSFLGQGHGYTF. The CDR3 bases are TGTGCCAGCAGTTTTTTAGGGCAGGGGCATGGCTACACCTTC.